What follows is one TCR beta chain and its context. The antigen is undetermined. The data were taken from a study of cytomegalovirus exposure and HLA in healthy donors. Study outcomes and limitations: Most likely, a cluster of highly shared sequence variants arose as a sequencing artifact. HLA allele associations emerged for around 15,000 TCR beta sequences in a later analysis, at 0.05 false discovery rate.

PCR amplification relied on 60 Vbeta primers (plus 13 Jbeta primers). Original processing notes: An analysis performed later counted roughly 80 million unique TCR beta chains (approximately 10 million of them shared). Profiling relied on immunoSEQ multiplex PCR, and the TCRdb table lists in-frame clones only, not all of them. V, J and clone size derive from that table, while D and trimming were established from the DNA sequence. The data contain 130,000 to 150,000 clones, around three quarters of them singletons. CDR1 SNHLY and CDR2 FYNNEI come from the germline V gene. Deletions cut 2 bases from V and 7 bases from J, with 14 bases between. The CDR3 covers 15 residues.

The genes are TRBV2 and TRBJ1-4; D possibly corresponds to TRBD1 (5 bases). Input material: PBMCs. This clonotype was obtained from a woman in her 40s in good health and CMV-seronegative. The CDR3 region is CASSESWQGSEKLFF. The CDR3, as DNA: TGTGCCAGCAGTGAATCTTGGCAGGGTAGTGAAAAACTGTTTTTT.